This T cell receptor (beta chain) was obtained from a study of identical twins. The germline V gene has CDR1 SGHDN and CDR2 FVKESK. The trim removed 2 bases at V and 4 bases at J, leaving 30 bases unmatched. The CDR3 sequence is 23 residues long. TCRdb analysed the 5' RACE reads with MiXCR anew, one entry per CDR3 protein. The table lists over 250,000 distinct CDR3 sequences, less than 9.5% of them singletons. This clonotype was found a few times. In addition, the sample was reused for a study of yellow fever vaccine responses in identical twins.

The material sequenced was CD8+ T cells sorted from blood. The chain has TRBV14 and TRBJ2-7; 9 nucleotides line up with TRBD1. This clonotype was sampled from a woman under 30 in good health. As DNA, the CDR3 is TGTGCCAGCAGCCAATACAAACAGGGGGCGCCGCTGCCCCCAATTGATTCAGGGTACGAGCAGTACTTC. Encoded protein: CASSQYKQGAPLPPIDSGYEQYF.